The sequence of this T cell receptor beta chain was determined in a study of T cells after yellow fever vaccination. In regard to this clonotype: Its target is not known.

Whole-study results and caveats: Researchers cautioned that FACS-sorted repertoires could harbor abundant clonotypes contaminating from the bulk population. A large majority of primary-vaccination clones showed up again after the booster (about 96% CD4, roughly 88% CD8).

MiXCR, applied by TCRdb to the 5' RACE reads, yields one record per CDR3 protein. The sample contains about 330,000 distinct CDR3 sequences, less than 9.5% of which appear only once. Germline loops: CDR1 SGHRS, CDR2 YFSETQ. CDR3 length: 15 residues. V was clipped by 5 bases and J by 4 bases; unmatched bases: 9. The specimen comprised PBMCs, sampled roughly seven weeks after the first yellow fever vaccination. The chain carries TRBV5-1 and TRBJ2-5, with 9 bases matching TRBD2. This clonotype originated in a man between 18 and 35 years old who received the YFV17D yellow fever vaccine. CDR3 in amino acids: CASRWDSGGLETQYF. The CDR3 DNA follows: TGCGCCAGCAGGTGGGATAGCGGGGGACTAGAGACCCAGTACTTC.